This T cell receptor beta chain was sequenced for a study of T cell responses to AZD1222 COVID-19 vaccine. General study findings and limits: After the peak T cell response, and only then, were repertoires sampled.

The CDR3 has 15 residues. Germline CDR1 reads SGDLS; CDR2 reads YYNGEE. V lost 0 bases, J lost 7 bases, and 14 bases lay in between. Measured with immunoSEQ multiplex PCR; TCRdb has only the in-frame clones, and not every one. The table lists about 110,000 clones, about 88% of them singletons, with 40% to 55% in the top ten. This clone was counted a few times. Its antigen is currently unknown. The material sequenced was peripheral blood, taken 28 days after the second AZD1222 dose. The J gene is TRBJ2-1, the V gene TRBV9, with D maybe TRBD2 (5 bases). The sequence derives from an adult who received the AZD1222 COVID-19 vaccine. This chain's CDR3 is CASSVGRGAWNEQFF. CDR3 DNA sequence: TGTGCCAGCAGCGTAGGTCGGGGAGCCTGGAATGAGCAGTTCTTC.